The rows below give T cell receptor beta chains drawn from one sample of a study of PD-1 blockade in classical Hodgkin lymphoma. Assay used: immunoSEQ multiplex PCR; TCRdb lists only in-frame clones, some missing. The sample lists about 36,000 clones; more than 65% were seen once. The sequencing used peripheral blood mononuclear cells (PBMCs), collected before the second cycle of nivolumab. The source is a human donor with classical Hodgkin lymphoma. Both conserved end residues are part of each CDR3. A D gene is named only where the DNA matches it firmly. Expanded clones are given a class, and other clones once, few, many or no size at all.

cdr3_nt,cdr3_aa,v_call,clone_size,j_call,d_call
TGTGCCTGGAGCCCGCAGGGGTATATGCAGTACTTC,CAWSPQGYMQYF,TRBV30,NA,TRBJ2-7,NA
TGTGCCAGCAGCGCGGGACACCTGGGGACCGGGGAGCTGTTTTTT,CASSAGHLGTGELFF,TRBV27,NA,TRBJ2-2,NA
TGTGCCAGCAGCATAGCACAGGGGGCGAAGGACGAGCAGTACTTC,CASSIAQGAKDEQYF,TRBV7-9,NA,TRBJ2-7,TRBD1
TGTGCCAGCAGTGAAGTATTCGGGGCCTTCACTGAAGCTTTCTTT,CASSEVFGAFTEAFF,TRBV6-1,NA,TRBJ1-1,NA
TGTGCCAGCAGCTTGGGGGGGACTAGAGGTGGAGAGACCCAGTACTTC,CASSLGGTRGGETQYF,TRBV7-9,NA,TRBJ2-5,TRBD2
TGTGCCAGCAGCTTCGGGACTAGCCCTCGGAATGAGCAGTTCTTC,CASSFGTSPRNEQFF,TRBV7-3,NA,TRBJ2-1,TRBD2
TGCGCCAGCAGCTTGGGAGTCGGGACGTTTGGCTACGAGCAGTACTTC,CASSLGVGTFGYEQYF,TRBV5-1,few,TRBJ2-7,NA
TGTGCCATCAGTGATAGGGCTAGCGGGAGTTCAGCCGGGGAGCTGTTTTTT,CAISDRASGSSAGELFF,TRBV10-3,NA,TRBJ2-2,TRBD2
TGCGCCAGCACCGACAGGGGAGCAGGAGATACGCAGTATTTT,CASTDRGAGDTQYF,TRBV5-1,NA,TRBJ2-3,TRBD1
TGCGCCAGCAGCCAAGCTCTATGGGGCAGGGGGCGCGATGGCTACACCTTC,CASSQALWGRGRDGYTF,TRBV4-1,NA,TRBJ1-2,TRBD1
TGTGCCAGCAGCCCCCTAGCGGGGGGTACGAATGAGCAGTACTTC,CASSPLAGGTNEQYF,TRBV6-6,NA,TRBJ2-7,TRBD2
TGTGCCAGCAGACTCCAACCATCCTACGAGCAGTACTTC,CASRLQPSYEQYF,TRBV7-2,few,TRBJ2-7,NA
TGTGCCAGCTCACTGGGGTACGAGCAGTACTTC,CASSLGYEQYF,TRBV18,few,TRBJ2-7,NA
TGTGCCACCAGCAGAGATCTGGAGAACACTGAAGCTTTCTTT,CATSRDLENTEAFF,TRBV15,few,TRBJ1-1,NA
TGTGCCAGCTCACCACCGAACCCAAGCAATCAGCCCCAGCATTTT,CASSPPNPSNQPQHF,TRBV18,NA,TRBJ1-5,NA
TGCGCCAGCAGCAACCGGGCCCGGCTGAATGAGCAGTTCTTC,CASSNRARLNEQFF,TRBV4-3,few,TRBJ2-1,NA
TGTGCCAGTAGTACATCGACAGGGGGGTCCTACGAGCAGTACTTC,CASSTSTGGSYEQYF,TRBV19,NA,TRBJ2-7,TRBD1
TGTGCCTGGAGTCTTCGAGGACGGGCGGGGAGTCAGCCCCAGCATTTT,CAWSLRGRAGSQPQHF,TRBV30,few,TRBJ1-5,NA
TGCGCCAGCAGCTTTATACTACAGGGGGCCAGGAATGAGCAGTTCTTC,CASSFILQGARNEQFF,TRBV5-1,NA,TRBJ2-1,TRBD1
TGTGCCAGCAGCTTATTAACGGGAGGGCTTGATGAGCAGTTCTTC,CASSLLTGGLDEQFF,TRBV7-2,few,TRBJ2-1,TRBD2
TGTGCCAGCAGCCCACTAGCGGGACTAAACACAGATACGCAGTATTTT,CASSPLAGLNTDTQYF,TRBV9,few,TRBJ2-3,TRBD2
TGTGCCAGCAGCCCCCGCAGCGGGAGGAACGACGAGCAGTACTTC,CASSPRSGRNDEQYF,TRBV9,NA,TRBJ2-7,TRBD2
TGTGCCATCAGTGAGGATGGAAGGACTTCTGGGGCCAACGTCCTGACTTTC,CAISEDGRTSGANVLTF,TRBV10-3,few,TRBJ2-6,NA
TGTGCCAGCATTCCAGCCGGACAGGGATTCTACGAGCAGTACTTC,CASIPAGQGFYEQYF,TRBV28,NA,TRBJ2-7,TRBD1
TGTGCCAGCAGCGTATCAATAGGGGGACAGGGAAGCTCTGGAAACACCATATATTTT,CASSVSIGGQGSSGNTIYF,TRBV9,NA,TRBJ1-3,TRBD1
TGTGCCACCAGCAGAGGGGGTCGGGACTACAATGAGCAGTTCTTC,CATSRGGRDYNEQFF,TRBV15,NA,TRBJ2-1,NA
TGCGCCAGCAGCCCCACGACAGGGGGCGGAGAAGCTTTCTTT,CASSPTTGGGEAFF,TRBV4-3,NA,TRBJ1-1,TRBD1
TGTGCCAGTAGCCGGACTCCCTCCTACGAGCAGTACTTC,CASSRTPSYEQYF,TRBV19,NA,TRBJ2-7,NA
TGTGCCAGCAGCCCTACAGGGGGGCGGCATGGCTACACCTTC,CASSPTGGRHGYTF,TRBV7-9,few,TRBJ1-2,TRBD1
TGTGCCAGCAATGACCAGGCAGATACGCAGTATTTT,CASNDQADTQYF,TRBV2,few,TRBJ2-3,NA
TGTGCCAGCAGTGAATCTTTGGGAACTGAAGCTTTCTTT,CASSESLGTEAFF,TRBV6-4,NA,TRBJ1-1,NA
TGCGCCAGCAGAACCGGACAGGGGGCGTATTACAATGAGCAGTTCTTC,CASRTGQGAYYNEQFF,TRBV5-1,few,TRBJ2-1,TRBD1
TGTGCCAGCAGCCAAGAGGGACTAGCGGGAGATAACTACGAGCAGTACTTC,CASSQEGLAGDNYEQYF,TRBV4-2,once,TRBJ2-7,TRBD2
TGCGCCAGCAGCCAAGACGCGATAGCGGGAGGGGTTGAGACCCAGTACTTC,CASSQDAIAGGVETQYF,TRBV4-3,NA,TRBJ2-5,TRBD2
TGTGCCAGCAGTCCCCGTCCCGGGGGCTACACCTTC,CASSPRPGGYTF,TRBV6-5,NA,TRBJ1-2,NA
TGTGCCAGCTCAACGGACAGGAACACTGAAGCTTTCTTT,CASSTDRNTEAFF,TRBV18,NA,TRBJ1-1,NA
TGTGCCTGGAGGAGGGGGGCCGGGGATAACTATGGCTACACCTTC,CAWRRGAGDNYGYTF,TRBV30,few,TRBJ1-2,NA
TGTGCCAGCAGCGAACAGGGTGGGAGCAATCAGCCCCAGCATTTT,CASSEQGGSNQPQHF,TRBV7-8,NA,TRBJ1-5,NA
TGCAGCGTTGATGGGGGAAGGGGGCAGCCCCAGCATTTT,CSVDGGRGQPQHF,TRBV29-1,NA,TRBJ1-5,NA
TGCAGCGTTTCTGGGACAGGGATTAATCAGCCCCAGCATTTT,CSVSGTGINQPQHF,TRBV29-1,NA,TRBJ1-5,TRBD1
TGTGCCAGCAGCTTGCCGGGCCAGGGGGCGGGCTACACCTTC,CASSLPGQGAGYTF,TRBV5-4,NA,TRBJ1-2,TRBD1
TGCGCCAGCAGCCTGAGGACAGGTTATAATTCACCCCTCCACTTT,CASSLRTGYNSPLHF,TRBV4-1,NA,TRBJ1-6,TRBD1
TGTGCCAGCAGCGTAGAAGGAGCCTCGCGGGGGCAGTTCTTC,CASSVEGASRGQFF,TRBV9,NA,TRBJ2-1,NA
TGTGCCAGCAGCGTAGATTCGGGGTATGGCTACACCTTC,CASSVDSGYGYTF,TRBV9,NA,TRBJ1-2,NA
TGTGCCATCAGCGGGACAGGCAATCAGCCCCAGCATTTT,CAISGTGNQPQHF,TRBV10-3,NA,TRBJ1-5,TRBD1
TGTGCCATCAGCCCCTCAAGCGGGGCAGAGACCCAGTACTTC,CAISPSSGAETQYF,TRBV10-3,NA,TRBJ2-5,TRBD2
TGTGCCAGCAGCTTAACGCAGGGGGCCAACGAGCAGTACTTC,CASSLTQGANEQYF,TRBV7-9,NA,TRBJ2-7,TRBD1
TGTGCCAGCCATGACAGGGGATCAATCTATGGCTACACCTTC,CASHDRGSIYGYTF,TRBV28,NA,TRBJ1-2,TRBD1
TGTGCCTGGAGTGGTCAAGGGGGACAGTTGAAGACCCAGTACTTC,CAWSGQGGQLKTQYF,TRBV30,NA,TRBJ2-5,TRBD1
TGTGCCAGTAAACCGGGACTCCAAGGGAATGAGCAGTTCTTC,CASKPGLQGNEQFF,TRBV19,few,TRBJ2-1,NA
TGTGCCAGTAGTAAGGGCCTGAACACTGAAGCTTTCTTT,CASSKGLNTEAFF,TRBV19,NA,TRBJ1-1,NA
TGTGCCAGCAGTCTTATAGCGGGAGGAGGGGGTGGTGAGCAGTTCTTC,CASSLIAGGGGGEQFF,TRBV28,NA,TRBJ2-1,TRBD2
TGTGCCAGCAGTGGAACAGGGGGGTCGGGCGAGCAGTACTTC,CASSGTGGSGEQYF,TRBV6-1,NA,TRBJ2-7,TRBD1